Listed below are T cell receptor beta chains from one sample, sequenced in a study of a mutant IDH1 vaccine in newly diagnosed glioma. Clones were read by immunoSEQ multiplex PCR, and TCRdb kept only the in-frame ones, dropping some. Here the sample spans 40,000 or so clones, roughly nine tenths being singletons. For these TCRs, the target antigens are not known. The source material was PBMCs, sampled from a glioma patient whose treatment included an IDH1 peptide vaccine. The receptors here all came from a middle-aged man with glioma. Both conserved end residues are trimmed from each CDR3.

V,J,CDR3
TRBV2,TRBJ1-5,ASSDQGQIRNQPQH
TRBV5-8,TRBJ1-1,ASSFQPGNTEAF
TRBV6-1,TRBJ1-5,ASSETGHNQPQH
TRBV9,TRBJ2-2,ASSVEGTTASGELF
TRBV6-5,TRBJ2-1,ASNTGRNEQF
TRBV18,TRBJ1-2,ASSTRDGVGGYT
TRBV6-6,TRBJ1-5,ASTGGTGYSNQPQH
TRBV29-1,TRBJ1-5,SVPPDGGSSNQPQH
TRBV29-1,TRBJ2-7,SAQEGTGFYEQY
TRBV10-1,TRBJ1-1,ASSESKAGRYGLAF
TRBV18,TRBJ2-5,ASSPGERETQY
TRBV25-1,TRBJ1-4,ASSAGTATNEKLF
TRBV7-8,TRBJ2-7,ASSRGLGEQY
TRBV18,TRBJ2-6,ASTLRASGANVLT
TRBV6-5,TRBJ1-1,ASSYSTLVNTEAF
TRBV11-3,TRBJ1-1,ASSFSFGQQAF
TRBV30,TRBJ2-5,AWSTGGGWETQY
TRBV28,TRBJ2-2,ASSHQNTGELF